These 27 T cell receptor beta chains were all obtained from the same sample, sequenced in a study of early T cells in non-severe SARS-CoV-2 infection. MiXCR, applied by TCRdb to the 5' RACE reads, yields one record per CDR3 protein. Among 60,000 or so distinct CDR3 sequences listed, under 15% were seen once. Sequenced: whole blood. These TCRs come from an adult who was a healthcare worker with PCR-confirmed SARS-CoV-2 infection or an uninfected control (not recorded which).

Note on this clonotype: This may come from a read error, since a much larger clone is one base off. This chain links TRBV19 with TRBJ1-2, with a possible D match to TRBD1 (5 bases). The CDR3 totals 16 residues. Germline CDR1 LNHDA, CDR2 SQIVND (reference sequence). The CDR3 nucleotides read TGTGCCAGTACTAATCGGCTGACTTTTGGGGCTTATGGCTACGCCTTC. This encodes CASTNRLTFGAYGYAF.

The V gene is TRBV5-5, the J gene TRBJ1-1, with D unresolved. This CDR3 is built from 13 residues. The germline V gene has CDR1 SGHKS and CDR2 YYEKEE (reference sequence). Trimming shortened V by 5 bases and J by 5 bases, and 13 bases separated the two germline ends. Here the CDR3 DNA reads TGTGCCAGCAGGGTAGGTCCTTTTACTGAAGCTTTCTTT. Translating it yields CASRVGPFTEAFF.

This clonotype was picked up many times. The chain employs TRBV5-8 and TRBJ2-5, with 13 bases lining up with TRBD2. Losses at the gene ends were 4 bases for V and 1 base for J; bases not matched to a gene: 4. In germline, CDR1 is SGHTS, CDR2 YDEGEE. The CDR3 spans 16 residues. CDR3 amino acids: CASSRGLAGTQETQYF. CDR3 DNA: TGTGCCAGCAGCAGGGGACTAGCGGGGACCCAAGAGACCCAGTACTTC.

The sample holds a few counts of this clonotype. The DNA for the CDR3 is TGCAGCGTTGAAGAGAGAAAAGCTTTCTTT. It specifies CSVEERKAFF. V is TRBV29-1 and J is TRBJ1-1, with D unresolved. V was pared by 0 bases and J by 9 bases, with 5 bases between. Germline CDR1 reads SQVTM; CDR2 reads ANQGSEA. The CDR3 length is 10 residues.

The table lists this clonotype with a few counts. This chain joins TRBV11-2 and TRBJ1-1; D possibly corresponds to TRBD1 (5 bases). Germline V CDR1 and CDR2: SGHAT, FQNNGV. There are 15 residues in the CDR3. Trimming took 5 bases from V and 6 from J, leaving 19 bases between them. CDR3 amino acids: CASSLSQGGFAEAFF. As DNA, the CDR3 is TGTGCCAGCAGCCTCTCCCAGGGCGGGTTCGCTGAAGCTTTCTTT.

At least ten counts were recorded for this clonotype. The V gene is TRBV29-1, the J gene TRBJ1-1, with D possibly matching TRBD1 (6 bases). V shed 4 bases and J shed 2 bases, with 11 bases lying between them. This CDR3 has 13 residues. Germline V CDR1 and CDR2: SQVTM, ANQGSEA. CDR3 sequence reads: CSVAPGHNTEAFF. The CDR3 DNA reads as TGCAGCGTTGCACCGGGACATAACACTGAAGCTTTCTTT.

This clonotype has a handful of counts. The V gene is TRBV7-3, the J gene TRBJ1-2; D is uncertain. The V end lost 5 bases, the J end lost 4 bases, and 11 bases lay between the germline ends. From germline, CDR1 is SGHTA and CDR2 FQGTGA. This CDR3 contains 13 residues. The CDR3 sequence: CASSPGGIYGYTF. The CDR3 DNA reads as TGTGCCAGCAGCCCGGGAGGAATCTATGGCTACACCTTC.

The V gene is TRBV10-2, the J gene TRBJ2-3, with 9 positions matching TRBD1. This CDR3 comprises 15 residues. V lost 7 bases and J lost 0; bases outside the gene matches: 5. Germline CDR1 WSHSY, CDR2 SAAADI. The CDR3 coding sequence is TGCGCCAGCATTTCGGGACAGGGTAGCACAGATACGCAGTATTTT. The encoded protein is CASISGQGSTDTQYF.

This clonotype showed up just a few times. The chain employs TRBV3-1 and TRBJ2-3, with TRBD1 as a possible D gene (5 bases). Deletions cut 0 bases from V and 2 bases from J, with 21 bases between. CDR1 LGHDT and CDR2 YNNKEL come from the germline V gene (reference sequence). The CDR3 extends over 19 amino acids. Here the CDR3 DNA reads TGTGCCAGCAGCCAAGATCGGACGGTTCGTAGGGGTGCCACAGATACGCAGTATTTT. Its protein product is CASSQDRTVRRGATDTQYF.

This clonotype was counted at least ten times. The rearrangement links TRBV20-1 to TRBJ2-7; D uncertain. Germline loops: CDR1 DFQATT, CDR2 SNEGSKA (reference sequence). The CDR3 is 14 residues long. V was clipped by 2 bases and J by 5 bases, with 16 bases between them. The CDR3 sequence: CSARSQITKDEQYF. The CDR3 region has the DNA TGCAGTGCTAGAAGCCAGATCACTAAGGACGAGCAGTACTTC.

The chain has TRBV28 and TRBJ2-7, with 8 positions matching TRBD2. The CDR3 has 14 residues. Germline V lookup: CDR1 MDHEN, CDR2 SYDVKM. V dropped 7 bases and J dropped 2; count of bases not matched to a gene: 7. CDR3 in DNA: TGTGCCAGCACCGGGGGGGTCCCAACCTACGAGCAGTACTTC. This translates into CASTGGVPTYEQYF.

The J gene is TRBJ1-2, the V gene TRBV12-5; D may be TRBD1 (6 bases). The CDR3 sequence is 13 residues long. Germline V gene lookup returns CDR1 LGHNT and CDR2 FRNRAP. The CDR3 coding sequence is TGTGCCAGGGGAAGACAGTTCTCCTATGGCTACACCTTC. This sequence encodes CARGRQFSYGYTF.

This clonotype was seen a handful of times. The chain carries TRBV6-5 and TRBJ1-5; possible D gene TRBD1, 5 bases. The germline gives CDR1 MNHEY, CDR2 SVGAGI. The CDR3 is made up of 13 amino acids. V lost 7 bases to trimming and J lost 5 bases, with 12 bases between them. The CDR3 region is CASTTGVDQPQHF. Written as DNA, the CDR3 is TGTGCCAGCACCACGGGGGTGGATCAGCCCCAGCATTTT.

The sample holds many counts of this clonotype. The chain couples TRBV19 to TRBJ1-2; D may be TRBD1 (5 bases). Germline assignment: CDR1 LNHDA and CDR2 SQIVND (reference sequence). CDR3 size: 15 residues. The V end was cut by 5 bases, the J end by 6 bases, with 19 bases between. Written as DNA, the CDR3 is TGTGCCAGTAGTCCCGACCTCGACAGAGAACATGGCTACACCTTC. Encoded protein: CASSPDLDREHGYTF.

The chain combines TRBV18 with TRBJ2-7; possibly TRBD1 for D (5 bases). The CDR3 sequence is 16 residues long. The germline CDR1 and CDR2 sequences are KGHSH and LQKENI. V was clipped by 1 base and J by 3 bases, with 16 bases between them. CDR3 coding DNA: TGTGCCAGCTCACCACGGGTATCCAGGGTAAGCTACGAGCAGTACTTC. The encoded protein is CASSPRVSRVSYEQYF. Together with reference TRBV18 and TRBJ2-7, the CDR3 gives the full variable domain: NAGVMQNPRHLVRRRGQEARLRCSPMKGHSHVYWYRQLPEEGLKFMVYLQKENIIDESGMPKERFSAEFPKEGPSILRIQQVVRGDSAAYFCASSPRVSRVSYEQYFGPGTRLTVT.

This clonotype was counted at least ten times. The chain combines TRBV27 with TRBJ1-3; possible D gene TRBD1, 6 bases. Germline V CDR1 and CDR2: MNHEY, SMNVEV (reference sequence). The V end lost 5 bases, the J end lost 0 bases, and 14 bases lay between the germline ends. CDR3 length equals 16 residues. The CDR3 DNA follows: TGTGCCAGCAGTCTTCATGACAGGAACTCTGGAAACACCATATATTTT. Translating it yields CASSLHDRNSGNTIYF.

By share of the sample, this clonotype is medium-sized (0.01 to 0.1%). The CDR3 loop reads CASSFGGGYEQYF. CDR3 nucleotides: TGTGCCAGCAGCTTCGGAGGGGGCTACGAGCAGTACTTC. The chain uses TRBV7-2 and TRBJ2-7; D may correspond to TRBD1 or TRBD2 (6 bases each). V was shortened by 3 bases and J by 3 bases, with 9 bases between the two germline ends. CDR1 and CDR2 (germline): SGHTA, FQGNSA. The CDR3 length is 13 residues.

This sequence joins TRBV6-2 or TRBV6-3 and TRBJ2-1; D is undetermined. Germline V CDR1 and CDR2: MNHEY, SVGEGT. This CDR3 contains 16 residues. Trimming pared 2 bases from V and 9 bases from J, leaving 20 bases between. The DNA for the CDR3 is TGTGCCAGCAGTTACGGGCTGGGCCACCGGGTCACTGAGCAGTTCTTC. This sequence encodes CASSYGLGHRVTEQFF.

The genes are TRBV20-1 and TRBJ2-3; D possibly matches TRBD1 or TRBD2 (6 bases each). The CDR3 has 13 amino acids. Germline lookup yields CDR1 DFQATT and CDR2 SNEGSKA (reference sequence). Between the trimmed V and J ends, which lost 3 bases and 5 bases, there was a span of 12 bases. CDR3 nucleotides: TGCAGTGCTAGTAAGGGGGGCCAAGATACGCAGTATTTT. This codes for CSASKGGQDTQYF.

At least ten counts were recorded for this clonotype. The CDR3 loop is CASSFNQGSYEQYF. The CDR3 DNA is TGTGCCAGCAGCTTCAATCAGGGCTCCTACGAGCAGTACTTC. V usage is TRBV5-4 and J usage is TRBJ2-7; TRBD1 is a possible D gene (5 bases). Between the trimmed V and J ends, which lost 2 bases and 0 bases, there was a span of 9 bases. Germline values: CDR1 SGHNT, CDR2 YYREEE (reference sequence). The CDR3 length is 14 residues.

About this clonotype: With a much larger clone just one base away, this may be a read error. The chain links TRBV7-9 to TRBJ2-4; 7 positions match TRBD1. The CDR3 loop spans 18 amino acids. Germline V lookup: CDR1 SEHNR, CDR2 FQNEAQ (reference sequence). This chain's CDR3 is CPSSLPIPTGQTKNIQYF. As DNA, the CDR3 is TGTCCCAGCAGCTTACCGATTCCGACAGGGCAAACCAAAAACATTCAGTACTTC. Looking up the rest from reference TRBV7-9 and TRBJ2-4 gives the full variable domain: DTGVSQNPRHKITKRGQNVTFRCDPISEHNRLYWYRQTLGQGPEFLTYFQNEAQLEKSRLLSDRFSAERPKGSFSTLEIQRTEQGDSAMYLCPSSLPIPTGQTKNIQYFGAGTRLSVL.

The DNA for the CDR3 is TGCGCCAGCAGTGCTGACAATAACGGCGGAAAACTGTTTTTT. Amino acid sequence: CASSADNNGGKLFF. The rearrangement joins TRBV4-3 to TRBJ1-4; D call uncertain. Trimming removed 6 bases from V and 10 bases from J, with 18 bases in between. Germline values: CDR1 LGHNA, CDR2 YSLEER. The CDR3 covers 14 residues.

This clonotype was detected only a few times. The CDR3 DNA sequence: TGCAGTGCTAGTAGGGGTGACGAAAATACGCAGTATTTT. This sequence encodes CSASRGDENTQYF. This chain links TRBV20-1 with TRBJ2-3; D might be TRBD1 (5 bases). There are 13 residues in the CDR3. Trimming shortened V by 3 bases and J by 7 bases, and 14 bases separated the two germline ends. Germline-derived CDR1 and CDR2 are DFQATT and SNEGSKA (reference sequence).

The chain couples TRBV10-3 to TRBJ1-1, with TRBD1 matching over 7 bases. Losses at the gene ends were 4 bases for V and 3 bases for J; bases not matched to a gene: 2. The CDR3 has 13 amino acids. Germline V gives CDR1 ENHRY, CDR2 SYGVKD. The CDR3 sequence is CAISGGTDTEAFF. CDR3 DNA: TGTGCCATCAGTGGGGGGACAGACACTGAAGCTTTCTTT.

To note about this clonotype: This sequence may be a read error, since a much larger clone differs from it by one base. This rearrangement joins TRBV20-1 to TRBJ2-7; D is unresolved. Germline CDR1 reads DFQATT; CDR2 reads SNEGSKA (reference sequence). The CDR3 is 13 amino acids. Trimming stripped 2 bases from V and 4 bases from J, with 12 bases between. CDR3 in DNA: TGCAGTGCTAGACCCGGTCCAGTTTACGAGCAGTACTTC. This gives the protein CSARPGPVYEQYF.

The chain employs TRBV10-3 and TRBJ1-2, with TRBD1 as a possible D gene (6 bases). CDR3 length equals 14 residues. The germline V gene has CDR1 ENHRY and CDR2 SYGVKD. Trimming shortened V by 10 bases and J by 0 bases, and 15 bases separated the two germline ends. The CDR3 protein is CASTGSTPNYGYTF. CDR3 bases: TGTGCCAGTACAGGGTCTACCCCTAACTATGGCTACACCTTC.

The chain employs TRBV20-1 and TRBJ1-2; D remains ambiguous. The V gene's germline CDR1 is DFQATT and CDR2 SNEGSKA (reference sequence). This CDR3 has 14 amino acids. The V and J ends lost 1 base and 4 bases respectively, with 13 bases between them. The CDR3: CSARGPGLIYGYTF. The CDR3 DNA reads TGCAGTGCTAGAGGGCCAGGACTTATCTATGGCTACACCTTC.